This T cell receptor (beta chain) was sequenced in a study of blood T cell repertoires in COVID-19. Across the whole study: The samples span acute and convalescent COVID-19 from the United States, Italy and Spain. Nucleic acid was either cDNA or gDNA, and it came from T cells, B-cell-depleted T cells, or PBMCs.

Authors' data handling: Quantification of nucleated cells was approximated via reference gene primer amplification. Method: immunoSEQ multiplex PCR; TCRdb's copy keeps in-frame clones and lacks some. The V and J calls and clone size were taken over from that table, and D and trimming were inferred from the DNA. The top ten clones hold over 3.5% of a sample with some 150,000 clones, about nine tenths of them seen once. This CDR3 is built from 20 residues. Germline V gene sequence: CDR1 SNHLY, CDR2 FYNNEI. The V segment lost 4 bases and the J segment 1 base; nucleotides outside the gene matches: 20. Sequenced sample: peripheral blood. The sequence came from a woman aged 60-75 years with active or convalescent COVID-19. The gene calls are TRBV2 and TRBJ2-7, with 9 bases identical to TRBD2. This CDR3 is CASSGAGLATTLVASYEQYF. DNA of the CDR3: TGTGCCAGCAGTGGGGCAGGACTAGCGACCACCCTAGTAGCGTCCTACGAGCAGTACTTC.